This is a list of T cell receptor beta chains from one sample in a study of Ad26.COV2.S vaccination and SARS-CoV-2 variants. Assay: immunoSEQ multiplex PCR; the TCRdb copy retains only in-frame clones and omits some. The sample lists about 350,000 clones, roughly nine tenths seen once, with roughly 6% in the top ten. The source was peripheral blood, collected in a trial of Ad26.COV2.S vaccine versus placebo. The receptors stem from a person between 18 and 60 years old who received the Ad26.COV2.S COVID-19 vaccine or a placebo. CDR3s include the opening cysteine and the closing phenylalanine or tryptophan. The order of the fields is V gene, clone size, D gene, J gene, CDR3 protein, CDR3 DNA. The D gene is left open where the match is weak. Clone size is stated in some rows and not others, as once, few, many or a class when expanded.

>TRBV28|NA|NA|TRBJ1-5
CASTTGTFNQPQHF
TGTGCCAGCACCACTGGCACCTTTAATCAGCCCCAGCATTTT
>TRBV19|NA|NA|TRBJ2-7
CASSSDYEQYF
TGTGCCAGTAGTTCAGACTACGAGCAGTACTTC
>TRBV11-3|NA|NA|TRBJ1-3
CASSLTGSSGNTIYF
TGTGCCAGCAGCTTAACAGGGAGCTCTGGAAACACCATATATTTT
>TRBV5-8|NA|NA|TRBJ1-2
CASSIGTRPGGYTF
TGTGCCAGCAGTATCGGAACACGGCCGGGAGGCTACACCTTC
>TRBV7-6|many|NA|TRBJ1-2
CASSITGLDGYTF
TGTGCCAGCAGCATAACAGGGTTGGATGGCTACACCTTC
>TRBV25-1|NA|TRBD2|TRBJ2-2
CASSSGLNTGELFF
TGTGCCAGCTCTAGCGGGCTGAACACCGGGGAGCTGTTTTTT
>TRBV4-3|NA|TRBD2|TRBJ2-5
CASSNGLAPRETQYF
TGCGCCAGCAGCAATGGACTAGCTCCAAGGGAGACCCAGTACTTC
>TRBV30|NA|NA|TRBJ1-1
CAWSQAPQGAEAFF
TGTGCCTGGAGTCAGGCACCCCAAGGCGCTGAAGCTTTCTTT
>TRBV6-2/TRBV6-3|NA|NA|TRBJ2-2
CASSYLSTGELFF
TGTGCCAGCAGTTACTTATCCACCGGGGAGCTGTTTTTT
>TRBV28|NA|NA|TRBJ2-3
CASSSTDTQYF
TGTGCCAGCAGTTCAACAGATACGCAGTATTTT
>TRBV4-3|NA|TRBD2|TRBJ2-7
CASSQGTSTSAYYEQYF
TGCGCCAGCAGCCAAGGGACTAGCACCTCCGCCTACTACGAGCAGTACTTC
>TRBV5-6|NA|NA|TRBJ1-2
CASSLGSGGYGYTF
TGTGCCAGCAGCTTAGGCTCGGGGGGCTATGGCTACACCTTC
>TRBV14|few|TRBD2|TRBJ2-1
CASRPIAGGYNEQFF
TGTGCCAGCAGACCAATAGCGGGGGGGTACAATGAGCAGTTCTTC